The 17 T cell receptor beta chains reported below all come from one sample, sequenced in a study of blood T cell repertoires in COVID-19. Using immunoSEQ multiplex PCR, the repertoire was profiled, and TCRdb retains in-frame clones only, with some absent. The sample contains approximately 70,000 clones, more than 85% of which appear only once. The sequencing input was peripheral blood. All receptors come from a human donor with active COVID-19. The donor label of this sample is uncertain.

A remark on this clone: A read error may produce the germline difference seen at one junction end. CDR3 residues: CASSLDFSSYNEQFF. CDR3 nucleotides: TGTGCCAGCAGTTTGGACTTTAGCTCCTACAATGAGCAGTTCTTC. The V and J genes are TRBV5-4 and TRBJ2-1; the D gene is possibly TRBD2 (5 bases). The CDR3 has 15 amino acids. Per the germline V gene, CDR1 is SGHNT and CDR2 is YYREEE (reference sequence).

This sequence joins TRBV5-1 and TRBJ2-3; 9 bases agree with TRBD2. Germline lookup yields CDR1 SGHRS and CDR2 YFSETQ. V shed 0 bases and J 4 bases; nucleotides not matched to a gene: 6. This CDR3 is built from 16 residues. In nucleotides, the CDR3 is TGCGCCAGCAGCTTGGAGCCAGCGGGAGGACCAGATACGCAGTATTTT. Its translation is CASSLEPAGGPDTQYF.

This sequence joins TRBV5-4 and TRBJ2-1, with 14 bases fitting TRBD2. The V gene end was trimmed by 3 bases and the J gene end by 3 bases; junction bases not matched to a gene: 8. Germline CDR1 SGHNT, CDR2 YYREEE (reference sequence). CDR3 size: 18 residues. CDR3 residues: CASSSGLAGEGGYNEQFF. The CDR3, as DNA: TGTGCCAGCAGCTCGGGACTAGCGGGAGAAGGGGGCTACAATGAGCAGTTCTTC.

CDR3 sequence: CASSFPGRMNTEAFF. As DNA, the CDR3 is TGTGCCAGCAGTTTCCCAGGGCGCATGAACACTGAAGCTTTCTTT. The chain recombines TRBV28 with TRBJ1-1, with D possibly being TRBD1 (5 bases). Trimming shortened V by 3 bases and J by 0 bases, and 11 bases separated the two germline ends. The CDR3 covers 15 residues. CDR1 and CDR2 from the germline V gene are MDHEN and SYDVKM.

The V gene is TRBV5-6, the J gene TRBJ2-7; D not resolved. The V gene lost 0 bases and the J gene lost 3 bases, with 13 bases spanning the gap. This CDR3 spans 15 amino acids. Per germline, CDR1 SGHDT and CDR2 YYEEEE. The CDR3 reads CASSLGVRGSYEQYF. DNA for the CDR3: TGTGCCAGCAGCTTGGGGGTCCGAGGTAGCTACGAGCAGTACTTC. Using reference TRBV5-6 and TRBJ2-7 for the parts outside the CDR3, the full variable domain is DAGVTQSPTHLIKTRGQQVTLRCSPKSGHDTVSWYQQALGQGPQFIFQYYEEEERQRGNFPDRFSGHQFPNYSSELNVNALLLGDSALYLCASSLGVRGSYEQYFGPGTRLTVT.

V gene TRBV25-1 combines with J gene TRBJ1-4, with TRBD1 identical over 7 bases. The CDR3 runs to 14 residues. Unmatched junction bases numbered 9, after V lost 6 bases and J lost 8 bases. Germline loops: CDR1 MGHDK, CDR2 SYGVNS. The CDR3 DNA follows: TGTGCCAGCAGAGAGACAGGGAGTGTGGAAAAACTGTTTTTT. Translating gives CASRETGSVEKLFF.

The genes are TRBV5-4 and TRBJ1-2; maybe TRBD1 (5 bases). Germline V gives CDR1 SGHNT, CDR2 YYREEE (reference sequence). The CDR3 contains 15 residues. V was clipped by 2 bases and J by 8 bases, with 19 bases between them. CDR3 sequence: CASSFMPAGGDGYTF. CDR3 bases: TGTGCCAGCAGCTTTATGCCCGCGGGGGGGGACGGCTACACCTTC.

The chain has TRBV12-5 and TRBJ2-7; D possibly corresponds to TRBD2 (6 bases). Trimming removed 0 bases at V and 6 bases at J, with 12 bases between. This CDR3 has 14 residues. Per the germline V gene, CDR1 is LGHNT and CDR2 is FRNRAP. CDR3 loop: CASGLVSNGGEQYF. CDR3 sequence (DNA): TGTGCTAGTGGTTTGGTATCTAACGGGGGCGAGCAGTACTTC.

The V and J genes are TRBV19 and TRBJ1-6; 9 nucleotides line up with TRBD1. V lost 6 bases and J lost 7; bases outside the gene matches: 4. CDR1 is LNHDA and CDR2 is SQIVND in the germline V gene (reference sequence). CDR3 length: 14 amino acids. CDR3 amino acids: CASRSGTGNSPLHF. DNA for the CDR3: TGTGCCAGTAGATCCGGGACAGGGAATTCACCCCTCCACTTT.

The CDR3 DNA is TGCACCAGCAGCCACCGCCTCGGATGGAGCGGGGAGCTGTTTTTT. Its translation: CTSSHRLGWSGELFF. The chain uses TRBV1 and TRBJ2-2; whether TRBD2, the table's D call, matches the DNA was not checked. TRBV1 corresponds to a pseudogene. There are 15 residues in the CDR3.

The chain carries TRBV5-1 and TRBJ2-1, with TRBD2 matching 8 bases. Germline CDR1 SGHRS, CDR2 YFSETQ. The CDR3 length is 14 residues. The V and J ends lost 2 bases and 6 bases, in that order; junction bases with no gene match: 4. The CDR3 reads CASSLAGVANEQFF. The CDR3 DNA is TGCGCCAGCAGCTTAGCGGGAGTCGCCAATGAGCAGTTCTTC.

The rearrangement uses TRBV12-3 or TRBV12-4 and TRBJ1-2; D not resolved. This CDR3 contains 13 residues. Between the trimmed V and J ends, which lost 2 bases and 7 bases, there was a span of 11 bases. The CDR3 loop reads CASSLTRSGGYTF. The DNA for the CDR3 is TGTGCCAGCAGTTTAACCAGAAGCGGTGGCTACACCTTC.

The V call is TRBV18, the J call TRBJ2-2; the D is unclear. The germline V gene has CDR1 KGHSH and CDR2 LQKENI. The V gene lost 2 bases and the J gene lost 7 bases, with 8 bases spanning the gap. The CDR3 sequence is 13 residues long. The DNA for the CDR3 is TGTGCCAGCTCACCATCGGGTAGCGGGGAGCTGTTTTTT. Its protein is CASSPSGSGELFF.

V usage is TRBV27 and J usage is TRBJ2-3; a weak D match, TRBD2 (6 bases). V was pared by 7 bases and J by 0 bases, with 11 bases between. Germline V CDR1 and CDR2: MNHEY, SMNVEV (reference sequence). The CDR3 extends over 14 amino acids. The DNA of the CDR3 is TGTGCCAGCAAGCCGGGACTGAGCACAGATACGCAGTATTTT. Translated: CASKPGLSTDTQYF.

The chain uses TRBV6-2 or TRBV6-3 and TRBJ2-5; 8 nucleotides match TRBD1. The CDR3 extends over 15 amino acids. The V gene's germline CDR1 is MNHEY and CDR2 SVGEGT. V shed 4 bases and J 4 bases; nucleotides not matched to a gene: 8. CDR3 in amino acids: CASSSLVDRGETQYF. The CDR3 nucleotides read TGTGCCAGCAGTTCCCTCGTCGACAGGGGAGAGACCCAGTACTTC.

This clone was counted between two and nine times. Additional DNA sequences in this sample encode the identical CDR3. The CDR3 DNA reads as TGTGCCAGCAGTGAATCTGGGGGCTGGAATGAGCAGTTCTTC. Translating gives CASSESGGWNEQFF. J is TRBJ2-1 and V is TRBV25-1, with a tentative D call TRBD1 (6 bases). Germline CDR1 MGHDK, CDR2 SYGVNS. V lost 1 base to trimming and J lost 7 bases, with 11 bases between them. The CDR3 is 14 amino acids.

The rearrangement joins TRBV28 to TRBJ2-3; 10 bases line up with TRBD2. The V segment lost 5 bases and the J segment 2 bases; nucleotides outside the gene matches: 7. Germline values: CDR1 MDHEN, CDR2 SYDVKM. The CDR3 consists of 16 residues. The CDR3 DNA follows: TGTGCCAGCAGTCCCCGACTAGCGGGCAACACAGATACGCAGTATTTT. Encoded protein: CASSPRLAGNTDTQYF.